Following are 27 T cell receptor beta chains from one sample sequenced in a study of blood T cell repertoires in COVID-19. Sequencing was performed with immunoSEQ multiplex PCR; in TCRdb, only in-frame clones are kept and a portion is missing. The sample consists of some 90,000 clones, around nine tenths of them appearing once. Sequencing was carried out using peripheral blood. The receptor source for this set is a woman aged 55-70 years with COVID-19, enrolled during active disease.

V usage is TRBV7-2 and J usage is TRBJ1-2; unclear D gene. The CDR3 has 13 residues. Germline assignment: CDR1 SGHTA and CDR2 FQGNSA. The germline V and J ends were trimmed by 5 bases and 2 bases, with 9 bases remaining between them. The CDR3 DNA is TGTGCCAGCAGCGCCAGAGGGAACTATGGCTACACCTTC. Protein sequence: CASSARGNYGYTF.

This rearrangement joins TRBV6-1 to TRBJ2-7; TRBD1 agrees at 8 bases. CDR3 length: 15 residues. The germline V gene has CDR1 MNHNS and CDR2 SASEGT. J was trimmed by 3 bases and V by 0 bases; bases with no gene match: 4. CDR3 bases: TGTGCCAGCAGTGAAGCTGGGACAGGCATCTACGAGCAGTACTTC. Translation gives CASSEAGTGIYEQYF.

This clone has a single count. The genes are TRBV5-5 and TRBJ2-3; tentatively, D is TRBD2 (5 bases). Germline V lookup: CDR1 SGHKS, CDR2 YYEKEE (reference sequence). This CDR3 is built from 15 residues. V lost 4 bases and J lost 6, with 18 bases in between. The CDR3: CASSRPRDVEDTQYF. CDR3 sequence (DNA): TGTGCCAGCAGCCGCCCCCGGGATGTAGAGGATACGCAGTATTTT.

J is TRBJ2-5 and V is TRBV28, with D perhaps TRBD1 (6 bases). The CDR3 consists of 13 residues. V was shortened by 7 bases and J by 2 bases, with 11 bases between the two germline ends. Germline V lookup: CDR1 MDHEN, CDR2 SYDVKM. As DNA, the CDR3 is TGTGCCAGCATGGGGGCAAATCAAGAGACCCAGTACTTC. Residues: CASMGANQETQYF.

The chain joins TRBV11-2 to TRBJ1-6; 7 nucleotides line up with TRBD1. The CDR3 runs 15 residues. V shed 1 base, J shed 9 bases, and the junction held 6 bases outside the gene matches. Germline CDR1 is SGHAT and CDR2 is FQNNGV. The CDR3 protein is CASSLGQGFGSPLHF. In DNA, the CDR3 is TGTGCCAGCAGCTTAGGACAGGGTTTTGGTTCACCCCTCCACTTT. Variable domain in full (rest from reference TRBV11-2 and TRBJ1-6): EAGVAQSPRYKIIEKRQSVAFWCNPISGHATLYWYQQILGQGPKLLIQFQNNGVVDDSQLPKDRFSAERLKGVDSTLKIQPAKLEDSAVYLCASSLGQGFGSPLHFGNGTRLTVT.

This chain uses TRBV21-1 with TRBJ2-1; the table's D call TRBD1 went unverified against the DNA. TRBV21-1 is flagged as a pseudogene. The CDR3 length is 17 residues. CDR3 in amino acids: CASNFNPGQGIHNEQFF. The DNA for the CDR3 is TGTGCCAGCAACTTTAACCCGGGACAGGGTATCCACAATGAGCAGTTCTTC.

This clone turned up a few times. The gene calls are TRBV24-1 and TRBJ2-7; a weak D match, TRBD2 (6 bases). The CDR3 extends over 15 amino acids. V shed 3 bases and J shed 7 bases, with 18 bases lying between them. Per the germline V gene, CDR1 is KGHDR and CDR2 is SFDVKD. CDR3 DNA: TGTGCCACCAGTGATCCCCGCTATGGCGCGGGAGAGCAGTACTTC. Protein sequence: CATSDPRYGAGEQYF.

This chain links TRBV5-5 with TRBJ1-2; D gene uncertain. V was cut by 4 bases and J by 2 bases, with 12 bases left in between. The CDR3 loop spans 14 amino acids. Germline loops: CDR1 SGHKS, CDR2 YYEKEE (reference sequence). The CDR3 loop is CASSASGGNYGYTF. CDR3 in DNA: TGTGCCAGCAGCGCCTCCGGCGGAAACTATGGCTACACCTTC.

The V call is TRBV6-5, the J call TRBJ1-5; weak D call: TRBD1 (5 bases). The CDR3 is 13 amino acids. Trimming took 4 bases from V and 5 from J, leaving 9 bases between them. Germline V gives CDR1 MNHEY, CDR2 SVGAGI. The CDR3, as DNA: TGTGCCAGCAGTTCGACAGATTATCAGCCCCAGCATTTT. Translating it yields CASSSTDYQPQHF.

J is TRBJ1-4 and V is TRBV3-1 (or the pseudogene TRBV3-2); 10 bases line up with TRBD1. CDR3 length: 16 amino acids. CDR1 LGHDT and CDR2 YNNKEL come from the germline V gene (reference sequence). V lost 4 bases, J lost 3 bases, and 5 bases stayed unmatched. CDR3 coding DNA: TGTGCCAGCAGCCTGGACAGGGGGGGATCTAATGAAAAACTGTTTTTT. Protein product: CASSLDRGGSNEKLFF.

The genes are TRBV28 and TRBJ2-7, with 8 bases lining up with TRBD2. J lost 0 bases, V lost 6 bases, and 7 bases had no gene match. Germline V gene lookup returns CDR1 MDHEN and CDR2 SYDVKM. The CDR3 runs 15 residues. The CDR3 DNA reads as TGTGCCAGCAGCCCAGCGGGGGTAAGCTCCTACGAGCAGTACTTC. It specifies CASSPAGVSSYEQYF. The full variable domain, rest sourced from reference TRBV28 and TRBJ2-7, is DVKVTQSSRYLVKRTGEKVFLECVQDMDHENMFWYRQDPGLGLRLIYFSYDVKMKEKGDIPEGYSVSREKKERFSLILESASTNQTSMYLCASSPAGVSSYEQYFGPGTRLTVT.

The genes are TRBV19 and TRBJ1-4, with a weak D call TRBD1 (5 bases). V was pared by 1 base and J by 8 bases, with 14 bases between. Germline V gene lookup returns CDR1 LNHDA and CDR2 SQIVND (reference sequence). The CDR3 loop spans 15 amino acids. CDR3 loop: CASSIGTKRGEKLFF. CDR3 nucleotide sequence: TGTGCCAGTAGTATAGGGACCAAAAGGGGAGAAAAACTGTTTTTT.

The chain combines TRBV15 with TRBJ2-3; 7 bases match TRBD2. Per the germline V gene, CDR1 is LNHNV and CDR2 is YYDKDF (reference sequence). With 1 base clipped from V and 2 bases from J, the junction kept 6 bases outside the gene matches. The CDR3 extends over 16 amino acids. CDR3 in DNA: TGTGCCACCAGCAGAGGGGGAGGGCGGGACACAGATACGCAGTATTTT. It yields the protein CATSRGGGRDTDTQYF. Filled out from reference TRBV15 and TRBJ2-3, the complete variable domain reads DAMVIQNPRYQVTQFGKPVTLSCSQTLNHNVMYWYQQKSSQAPKLLFHYYDKDFNNEADTPDNFQSRRPNTSFCFLDIRSPGLGDTAMYLCATSRGGGRDTDTQYFGPGTRLTVL.

The gene calls are TRBV3-1 (or the pseudogene TRBV3-2) and TRBJ1-4; D is unclear. The germline V and J ends were trimmed by 0 bases and 0 bases, with 5 bases remaining between them. The CDR3 has 15 residues. CDR1 is LGHDT and CDR2 is YNNKEL in the germline V gene (reference sequence). Here the CDR3 DNA reads TGTGCCAGCAGCCAAGAGGCGGCAACTAATGAAAAACTGTTTTTT. Its translation: CASSQEAATNEKLFF.

The genes are TRBV28 and TRBJ1-2, with D maybe TRBD1 (6 bases). This CDR3 is built from 16 residues. Trimming took 5 bases from V and 2 from J, leaving 18 bases between them. Looked up from germline, CDR1 is MDHEN and CDR2 is SYDVKM. CDR3: CASSPSLGQGNYGYTF. CDR3 in DNA: TGTGCCAGCAGTCCGAGCTTGGGGCAGGGGAACTATGGCTACACCTTC.

This clone was counted only a few times. This sequence joins TRBV6-2 or TRBV6-3 and TRBJ1-5; 10 bases line up with TRBD1. The CDR3 is made up of 15 amino acids. CDR1 and CDR2 from the germline V gene are MNHEY and SVGEGT. The V and J ends lost 2 bases and 6 bases, in that order; junction bases with no gene match: 4. The CDR3 nucleotides read TGTGCCAGCAGTTACCCCGGGACAGGGGTTCAGCCCCAGCATTTT. This gives the protein CASSYPGTGVQPQHF.

This rearrangement joins TRBV3-1 (or the pseudogene TRBV3-2) to TRBJ2-7; D call uncertain. Per germline, CDR1 LGHDT and CDR2 YNNKEL (reference sequence). V dropped 4 bases and J dropped 2 bases, with 9 bases sitting between them. CDR3 length: 13 amino acids. The CDR3 loop reads CASSLGTAYEQYF. The CDR3 region has the DNA TGTGCCAGCAGCCTTGGTACAGCCTACGAGCAGTACTTC.

This chain connects TRBV6-2 or TRBV6-3 to TRBJ1-1; the match to TRBD1 covers 7 bases. J gave up 0 bases and V 1 base, and 11 bases lay outside the gene matches. Germline V gives CDR1 MNHEY, CDR2 SVGEGT. The CDR3 loop spans 18 amino acids. CDR3 sequence (DNA): TGTGCCAGCAGTTACTTTTGGCGGGACAGTCTACTGAACACTGAAGCTTTCTTT. This encodes CASSYFWRDSLLNTEAFF.

This chain links TRBV6-2 or TRBV6-3 with TRBJ2-5; TRBD1 matches at 7 bases. The CDR3 spans 20 residues. Trimming at V came to 2 bases and at J to 0 bases, leaving 18 bases not matched to a gene. Germline CDR1 and CDR2: MNHEY and SVGEGT. DNA for the CDR3: TGTGCCAGCAGTTACCTAGATGACAGGGTGCCTGGCTCCCACCAAGAGACCCAGTACTTC. Protein product: CASSYLDDRVPGSHQETQYF.

The CDR3 sequence: CAISEGPIYEQYF. In nucleotides, the CDR3 is TGTGCCATCAGTGAGGGGCCTATCTACGAGCAGTACTTC. The chain links TRBV10-3 to TRBJ2-7; no reliable D call. Trimming took off 2 bases at V and 3 bases at J, with 8 bases between the two ends. The CDR3 length is 13 residues. Germline-derived CDR1 and CDR2 are ENHRY and SYGVKD.

The chain links TRBV10-3 to TRBJ2-1; 11 bases fit TRBD1. V dropped 2 bases and J dropped 10; count of bases not matched to a gene: 10. The CDR3 is 16 residues long. Germline V gene sequence: CDR1 ENHRY, CDR2 SYGVKD. In DNA form, the CDR3 reads TGTGCCATCAGTGAGGTATTAGGACAGGGGGCATGGGAGCAGTTCTTC. Protein product: CAISEVLGQGAWEQFF.

This sequence joins TRBV15 and TRBJ2-5, with TRBD1 as a possible D gene (5 bases). Looked up from germline, CDR1 is LNHNV and CDR2 is YYDKDF (reference sequence). Trimming shortened V by 0 bases and J by 3 bases, and 14 bases separated the two germline ends. This CDR3 is 16 amino acids long. The CDR3 DNA is TGTGCCACCAGCAGAGACCTGGGCAGGGTGGAAGAGACCCAGTACTTC. Translated: CATSRDLGRVEETQYF.

This sequence joins TRBV6-2 or TRBV6-3 and TRBJ2-2; 8 nucleotides line up with TRBD1. The CDR3 is 14 residues long. Unmatched junction bases numbered 5, after V lost 6 bases and J lost 5 bases. Germline V gene lookup returns CDR1 MNHEY and CDR2 SVGEGT. CDR3 protein: CASSSDRETGELFF. The CDR3 DNA is TGTGCCAGCAGCTCGGACAGGGAGACCGGGGAGCTGTTTTTT.

This clone showed up just once. The chain recombines TRBV6-5 with TRBJ2-5; possibly TRBD1 for D (5 bases). Trimming took 7 bases from V and 1 from J, leaving 10 bases between them. CDR1 MNHEY and CDR2 SVGAGI come from the germline V gene. The CDR3 loop spans 13 amino acids. This CDR3 is CASTPDIQETQYF. The CDR3 DNA reads TGTGCCAGCACCCCGGACATCCAAGAGACCCAGTACTTC.

The chain uses TRBV24-1 and TRBJ1-1; D perhaps matches TRBD1 (6 bases). CDR1 and CDR2 from the germline V gene are KGHDR and SFDVKD. This CDR3 spans 14 amino acids. V was pared by 2 bases and J by 4 bases, with 10 bases between. The CDR3 DNA is TGTGCCACCAGTGATTGCGACAGGATCACTGAAGCTTTCTTT. Translated: CATSDCDRITEAFF.

This chain connects TRBV12-3 or TRBV12-4 to TRBJ2-1, with D perhaps TRBD2 (5 bases). The CDR3 is made up of 13 amino acids. V was cut by 5 bases and J by 8 bases, with 13 bases left in between. CDR3 amino acids: CASSPGSPDEQFF. The CDR3 coding sequence is TGTGCCAGCAGTCCGGGGTCACCAGATGAGCAGTTCTTC.

This chain joins TRBV2 and TRBJ2-2; D is possibly TRBD2 (5 bases). Deletions cut 6 bases from V and 1 base from J, with 12 bases between. There are 15 residues in the CDR3. CDR1 SNHLY and CDR2 FYNNEI come from the germline V gene. The CDR3 DNA is TGTGCCAGCAGCGGAGGACTCATGAACACCGGGGAGCTGTTTTTT. Translation gives CASSGGLMNTGELFF.